The 29 T cell receptor beta chains in this list originate from one sample, sequenced in a study of cytotoxic CD8 clonotypes in ibrutinib-treated CLL. Clones were sequenced by immunoSEQ multiplex PCR, and TCRdb holds only the in-frame ones, with some missing. The table has approximately 45,000 clones, under 75% seen once. The sample consisted of PBMCs, taken after 12 months of ibrutinib treatment. The receptor set was obtained from a human donor with chronic lymphocytic leukemia.

The rearrangement joins TRBV7-8 to TRBJ1-1; D is uncertain. Between the trimmed V and J ends, which lost 5 bases and 1 base, there was a span of 11 bases. The CDR3 loop spans 14 amino acids. Germline lookup yields CDR1 SGHVS and CDR2 FQNEAQ. The CDR3 bases are TGTGCCAGCAGCCGACCCCGGGCGAACACTGAAGCTTTCTTT. This encodes CASSRPRANTEAFF.

This clone was seen more than once but under ten times. The genes are TRBV5-1 and TRBJ1-5; D gene unclear. The V gene lost 4 bases and the J gene lost 5 bases, with 13 bases spanning the gap. This CDR3 is 14 amino acids long. The germline CDR1 and CDR2 sequences are SGHRS and YFSETQ. CDR3 sequence: CASSPIPGDQPQHF. The CDR3 DNA sequence: TGCGCCAGCAGCCCGATACCAGGCGATCAGCCCCAGCATTTT.

This clone was seen more than once but under ten times. J is TRBJ2-7 and V is TRBV6-5, with D possibly TRBD1 on 6 matching bases. From germline, CDR1 is MNHEY and CDR2 SVGAGI. The CDR3 sequence is 14 residues long. Deletions cut 4 bases from V and 2 bases from J, with 12 bases between. The CDR3 DNA follows: TGTGCCAGCAGTTCAGGGGACATAACCTACGAGCAGTACTTC. It yields the protein CASSSGDITYEQYF.

V gene TRBV29-1 combines with J gene TRBJ2-3; 7 positions match TRBD1. With 6 bases clipped from V and 2 bases from J, the junction kept 11 bases outside the gene matches. CDR1 SQVTM and CDR2 ANQGSEA come from the germline V gene. This CDR3 comprises 15 residues. CDR3 nucleotides: TGCAGCGTCCTTGGGACAGCCGGCTTCACAGATACGCAGTATTTT. It is translated as CSVLGTAGFTDTQYF.

Notes on this clone: This same CDR3 is encoded by further DNA sequences in the sample. The J gene is TRBJ2-5, the V gene TRBV18, with D possibly matching TRBD1 (6 bases). Germline V gives CDR1 KGHSH, CDR2 LQKENI. This CDR3 contains 14 residues. With 0 bases removed from V and 3 bases from J, the gap between germline ends came to 8 bases. CDR3 coding DNA: TGTGCCAGCTCACCACCGTACAGGGAAGAGACCCAGTACTTC. The encoded protein is CASSPPYREETQYF.

The gene calls are TRBV6-5 and TRBJ2-3; unclear D gene. Trimming shortened V by 6 bases and J by 1 base, and 8 bases separated the two germline ends. The germline V gene has CDR1 MNHEY and CDR2 SVGAGI. This CDR3 region has 13 residues. The CDR3 DNA sequence: TGTGCCAGCAGCCGAGGCGGCACAGATACGCAGTATTTT. Translating gives CASSRGGTDTQYF.

The gene calls are TRBV5-8 and TRBJ2-1; TRBD1 matches 11 bases. Germline-derived CDR1 and CDR2 are SGHTS and YDEGEE. This CDR3 has 15 amino acids. The V and J ends lost 4 bases and 5 bases, in that order; junction bases with no gene match: 5. Here the CDR3 reads CASSDGTGGNNEQFF. The CDR3 bases are TGTGCCAGCAGCGACGGGACAGGGGGAAACAATGAGCAGTTCTTC.

The chain carries TRBV7-9 and TRBJ2-7; 7 bases fit TRBD1. The CDR3 is 15 amino acids. Trimming took 6 bases from V and 5 from J; bases not matched to a gene: 13. Germline assignment: CDR1 SEHNR and CDR2 FQNEAQ (reference sequence). The CDR3 spells CASRHPGQWSHEQYF. The CDR3 coding sequence is TGTGCCAGCAGGCACCCGGGACAGTGGAGCCACGAGCAGTACTTC. The variable domain in full, with the rest retrieved from reference TRBV7-9 and TRBJ2-7, is DTGVSQNPRHKITKRGQNVTFRCDPISEHNRLYWYRQTLGQGPEFLTYFQNEAQLEKSRLLSDRFSAERPKGSFSTLEIQRTEQGDSAMYLCASRHPGQWSHEQYFGPGTRLTVT.

This chain links TRBV5-1 with TRBJ2-3; 7 nucleotides align to TRBD1. The germline CDR1 and CDR2 sequences are SGHRS and YFSETQ. Unmatched junction bases numbered 6, after V lost 0 bases and J lost 5 bases. This CDR3 region has 15 residues. The DNA for the CDR3 is TGCGCCAGCAGCTTGGGGGGACAGAGAGAAGATACGCAGTATTTT. It encodes CASSLGGQREDTQYF. The full variable domain, with the rest looked up from reference TRBV5-1 and TRBJ2-3, is KAGVTQTPRYLIKTRGQQVTLSCSPISGHRSVSWYQQTPGQGLQFLFEYFSETQRNKGNFPGRFSGRQFSNSRSEMNVSTLELGDSALYLCASSLGGQREDTQYFGPGTRLTVL.

The sample holds a few counts of this clone. V usage is TRBV10-1 and J usage is TRBJ2-3; D remains unclear. There are 13 residues in the CDR3. The ends were cut back, 2 bases at V and 1 base at J, with 4 bases in the middle. CDR1 is WNHNN, CDR2 SYGVQD, per germline (reference sequence). The CDR3 nucleotides read TGCGCCAGCAGTGAGAGCGGCACAGATACGCAGTATTTT. It specifies CASSESGTDTQYF.

J is TRBJ1-6 and V is TRBV5-1; no firm D call. This CDR3 is 13 amino acids long. From germline, CDR1 is SGHRS and CDR2 YFSETQ. V was shortened by 4 bases and J by 8 bases, with 10 bases between the two germline ends. In DNA, the CDR3 is TGCGCCAGCAGCGGACTACTTGATTCACCCCTCCACTTT. This gives the protein CASSGLLDSPLHF.

The V call is TRBV2, the J call TRBJ1-6; 8 nucleotides line up with TRBD1. The CDR3 loop spans 16 amino acids. CDR1 is SNHLY and CDR2 is FYNNEI in the germline V gene. Trimming removed 7 bases from V and 0 bases from J; junction bases left unmatched: 5. The CDR3 loop reads CASILDRDSYNSPLHF. In nucleotides, the CDR3 is TGTGCCAGCATACTGGACAGGGACTCCTATAATTCACCCCTCCACTTT.

The gene calls are TRBV25-1 and TRBJ2-7; 9 bases line up with TRBD1. The CDR3 runs 15 residues. The germline V gene encodes CDR1 MGHDK and CDR2 SYGVNS. V lost 5 bases, J lost 3 bases, and 8 bases stayed unmatched. Here the CDR3 DNA reads TGTGCCAGCAGTCATAGGGGGACAGGGAACTACGAGCAGTACTTC. This sequence encodes CASSHRGTGNYEQYF.

The rearrangement uses TRBV2 and TRBJ1-5, with D maybe TRBD1 (5 bases). Germline CDR1 and CDR2: SNHLY and FYNNEI. CDR3 size: 17 residues. Trimming stripped 6 bases from V and 0 bases from J, with 18 bases between. CDR3 sequence: CASSLNRQPYSNQPQHF. CDR3 nucleotides: TGTGCCAGCAGCCTCAATAGACAGCCCTATAGCAATCAGCCCCAGCATTTT.

The rearrangement links TRBV6-5 to TRBJ1-5; 7 bases are a match to TRBD1. This CDR3 contains 15 residues. V shed 1 base and J 0 bases; nucleotides not matched to a gene: 0. Germline V gene lookup returns CDR1 MNHEY and CDR2 SVGAGI. As DNA, the CDR3 is TGTGCCAGCAGTTACTACAGGGGTAGCAATCAGCCCCAGCATTTT. It codes for CASSYYRGSNQPQHF.

This clone was seen once. The chain links TRBV19 to TRBJ1-5; D perhaps matches TRBD1 (5 bases). V lost 3 bases and J 4 bases, leaving 16 bases between the germline ends. Germline V lookup: CDR1 LNHDA, CDR2 SQIVND (reference sequence). CDR3 length: 16 residues. CDR3 residues: CASSISKIQGNQPQHF. The CDR3 nucleotides are TGTGCCAGTAGTATCTCGAAAATTCAGGGAAATCAGCCCCAGCATTTT.

The genes are TRBV10-3 and TRBJ1-5; 9 nucleotides align to TRBD1. V was pared by 2 bases and J by 7 bases, with 12 bases of the junction left unmatched. This CDR3 is built from 17 residues. Germline V gene data show CDR1 as ENHRY and CDR2 as SYGVKD. The chain's CDR3 is CAISERRDRATSQPQHF. CDR3 nucleotides: TGTGCCATCAGTGAGCGCCGGGACAGGGCCACCAGCCAGCCCCAGCATTTT.

V usage is TRBV29-1 and J usage is TRBJ1-4; 7 bases are a match to TRBD1. With V trimmed by 6 bases and J by 7 bases, 11 bases remained unmatched. The germline CDR1 and CDR2 sequences are SQVTM and ANQGSEA. CDR3 size: 14 residues. The CDR3 DNA follows: TGCAGCGTCCTAAGACAGGGTGTGGGTGAAAAACTGTTTTTT. Residues: CSVLRQGVGEKLFF.

The chain employs TRBV7-3 and TRBJ1-4; D remains ambiguous. CDR1 is SGHTA and CDR2 is FQGTGA in the germline V gene. The CDR3 is 15 amino acids. Trimming took 5 bases from V and 5 from J, leaving 15 bases between them. CDR3 in DNA: TGTGCCAGCAGCGCCCGGGGAGGGAGCAATGAAAAACTGTTTTTT. Encoded protein: CASSARGGSNEKLFF.

This chain links TRBV30 with TRBJ2-5; 9 bases align to TRBD2. This CDR3 region has 17 residues. With 0 bases clipped from V and 2 bases from J, the junction kept 10 bases outside the gene matches. The germline CDR1 and CDR2 sequences are GTSNPN and SVGIG (reference sequence). Here the CDR3 reads CAWSVSAGGTHQETQYF. In DNA form, the CDR3 reads TGTGCCTGGAGTGTGTCAGCGGGGGGTACACATCAAGAGACCCAGTACTTC.

This chain joins TRBV19 and TRBJ1-3; TRBD1 matches 7 bases. Germline assignment: CDR1 LNHDA and CDR2 SQIVND (reference sequence). Trimming removed 1 base from V and 3 bases from J; junction bases left unmatched: 6. The CDR3 runs to 16 residues. The CDR3 loop reads CASSIGRTGDGNTIYF. DNA for the CDR3: TGTGCCAGTAGTATAGGCCGGACAGGCGATGGAAACACCATATATTTT.

V and J are TRBV6-5 and TRBJ1-1; D is perhaps TRBD1 (5 bases). This CDR3 spans 14 amino acids. V lost 3 bases, J lost 1 base, and 9 bases lay in between. Germline-derived CDR1 and CDR2 are MNHEY and SVGAGI. The CDR3 reads CASSYNGQNTEAFF. The CDR3 nucleotides are TGTGCCAGCAGTTATAACGGACAGAACACTGAAGCTTTCTTT.

V gene TRBV6-5 combines with J gene TRBJ2-5; 8 positions agree with TRBD2. Germline-derived CDR1 and CDR2 are MNHEY and SVGAGI. V dropped 7 bases and J dropped 2; count of bases not matched to a gene: 6. The CDR3 consists of 14 residues. The CDR3 nucleotides are TGTGCCAGCAATCGGGGGGGCCGTCAAGAGACCCAGTACTTC. This codes for CASNRGGRQETQYF.

The rearrangement joins TRBV5-6 to TRBJ2-3; TRBD2 agrees at 8 bases. This CDR3 is 16 amino acids long. Looked up from germline, CDR1 is SGHDT and CDR2 is YYEEEE. Trimming took 0 bases from V and 2 from J; bases not matched to a gene: 5. The CDR3 is CASSLERGGYTDTQYF. The CDR3 DNA reads as TGTGCCAGCAGCTTGGAGCGCGGGGGGTACACAGATACGCAGTATTTT.

V gene TRBV6-6 combines with J gene TRBJ1-5, with TRBD1 matching over 7 bases. The germline gives CDR1 MNHNY, CDR2 SVGAGI (reference sequence). V was pared by 6 bases and J by 3 bases, with 8 bases of the junction left unmatched. This CDR3 has 15 residues. Written as DNA, the CDR3 is TGTGCCAGCAGCAGCGGGACAGCAGACAATCAGCCCCAGCATTTT. Amino acid sequence: CASSSGTADNQPQHF.

V is TRBV18 and J is TRBJ1-1, with 7 positions matching TRBD1. The germline V gene encodes CDR1 KGHSH and CDR2 LQKENI. This CDR3 is built from 14 residues. The V gene end was trimmed by 3 bases and the J gene end by 4 bases; junction bases not matched to a gene: 5. The DNA for the CDR3 is TGTGCCAGCTCACCCGAGGCAGGGGGCACTGAAGCTTTCTTT. As protein: CASSPEAGGTEAFF.

DNA of the CDR3: TGCGCCAGCAGTGCGGCAGTTGGGGATTTGGGCACTGAAGCTTTCTTT. Encoded protein: CASSAAVGDLGTEAFF. V is TRBV10-1 and J is TRBJ1-1; D is unresolved. This CDR3 comprises 16 residues. V lost 4 bases, J lost 4 bases, and 19 bases lay in between. CDR1 is WNHNN and CDR2 is SYGVQD in the germline V gene (reference sequence).

The rearrangement links TRBV6-1 to TRBJ1-1, with 11 bases identical to TRBD1. Germline CDR1 MNHNS, CDR2 SASEGT. With V trimmed by 6 bases and J by 2 bases, 5 bases remained unmatched. This CDR3 region has 15 residues. The CDR3 protein is CASSDGTGGNTEAFF. CDR3 in DNA: TGTGCCAGCAGCGACGGGACAGGGGGTAACACTGAAGCTTTCTTT.

The chain couples TRBV19 to TRBJ2-7; D is unclear. CDR1 and CDR2 (germline): LNHDA, SQIVND (reference sequence). The germline V and J ends were trimmed by 1 base and 2 bases, with 9 bases remaining between them. CDR3 size: 14 residues. The CDR3 spells CASSIGTDPYEQYF. The CDR3 nucleotides are TGTGCCAGTAGTATAGGGACGGATCCCTACGAGCAGTACTTC.